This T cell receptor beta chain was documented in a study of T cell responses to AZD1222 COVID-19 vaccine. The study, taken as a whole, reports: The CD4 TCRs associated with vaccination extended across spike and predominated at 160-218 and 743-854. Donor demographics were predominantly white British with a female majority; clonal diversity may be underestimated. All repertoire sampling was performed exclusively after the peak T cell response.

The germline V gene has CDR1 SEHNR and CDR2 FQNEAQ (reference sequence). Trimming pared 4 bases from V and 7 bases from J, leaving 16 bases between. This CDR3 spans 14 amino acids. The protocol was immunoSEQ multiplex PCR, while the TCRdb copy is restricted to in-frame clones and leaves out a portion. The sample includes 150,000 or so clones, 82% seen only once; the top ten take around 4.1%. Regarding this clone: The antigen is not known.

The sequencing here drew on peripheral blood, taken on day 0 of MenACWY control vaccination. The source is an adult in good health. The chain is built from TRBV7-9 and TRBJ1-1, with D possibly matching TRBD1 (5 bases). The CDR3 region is CASSYQGPVREAFF. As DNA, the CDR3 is TGTGCCAGCAGCTATCAGGGACCGGTACGTGAAGCTTTCTTT.